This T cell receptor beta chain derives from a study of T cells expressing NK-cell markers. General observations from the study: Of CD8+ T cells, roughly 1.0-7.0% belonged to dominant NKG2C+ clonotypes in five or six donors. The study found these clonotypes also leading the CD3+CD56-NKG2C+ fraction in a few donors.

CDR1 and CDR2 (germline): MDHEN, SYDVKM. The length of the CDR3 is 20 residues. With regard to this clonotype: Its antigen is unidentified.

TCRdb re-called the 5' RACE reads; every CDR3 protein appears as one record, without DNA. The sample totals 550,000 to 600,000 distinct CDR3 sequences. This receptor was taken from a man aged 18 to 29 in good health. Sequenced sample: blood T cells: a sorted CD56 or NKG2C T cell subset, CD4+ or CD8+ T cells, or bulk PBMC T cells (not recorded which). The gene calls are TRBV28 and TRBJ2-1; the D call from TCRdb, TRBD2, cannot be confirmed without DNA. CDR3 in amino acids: CASSLFPPGLAGDVYNEQFF. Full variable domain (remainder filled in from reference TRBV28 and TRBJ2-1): DVKVTQSSRYLVKRTGEKVFLECVQDMDHENMFWYRQDPGLGLRLIYFSYDVKMKEKGDIPEGYSVSREKKERFSLILESASTNQTSMYLCASSLFPPGLAGDVYNEQFFGPGTRLTVL.